This TCR beta chain was identified during a study of OX40 agonist ivuxolimab in advanced cancers. Across the whole study: The mean age was approximately 60 years, ranging from about 20 to 90, with under 90% of participants male. Findings and caveats of the study: Low normalized T-cell clonal expansion also characterized some of the nonresponders.

Individuals having autoimmune disease history or systemic immunosuppression were not enrolled. The table lists this clone with a count of one. As yet, its antigen is unknown. Here immunoSEQ multiplex PCR was the method, and the copy in TCRdb shows in-frame clones only, minus some. The data show 60,000 to 75,000 clones, more than 75% seen once. Germline V lookup: CDR1 SNHLY, CDR2 FYNNEI. Trimming stripped 8 bases from V and 5 bases from J, with 19 bases between. CDR3 length: 15 residues. The receptor comes from an adult with an advanced solid tumor such as melanoma, head and neck, liver or kidney cancer. The sequencing used CD4+ or CD8+ T cells sorted from blood, collected in a trial of the OX40 agonist ivuxolimab. The chain links TRBV2 to TRBJ1-3, with unresolved D. The CDR3 bases are TGTGCCAGCGGCACCTCAGAACCCAACAGAAACACCATATATTTT. Protein sequence: CASGTSEPNRNTIYF.